This TCR beta chain was identified during a study of read filtering for tumor transcriptome and immune sequencing. Whole-study results and caveats: Without single-read clonotypes, shared clonotype proportions correlated more between IR-seq and RNA-seq. The sorted CD138-negative fraction was a mixed bone marrow immune population, not purified T cells.

Molecular barcoded adaptors covering alpha/delta and beta/gamma chains were used on about 390 ng RNA. TCRdb passed the reads through MiXCR, listing each CDR3 protein once. The sample carries 20,000 to 30,000 distinct CDR3 sequences, about 20% recorded once. There are 20 residues in the CDR3. Germline CDR1 and CDR2: SGHRS and YFSETQ. J lost 0 bases, V lost 4 bases, and 13 bases had no gene match. This clonotype was seen ten or more times. Its antigen is unknown. This TCR came from a donor at least 40 years old with multiple myeloma. The source material was a population of CD138-negative cells sorted from bone marrow. V is TRBV5-1 and J is TRBJ2-3; the match to TRBD2 covers 14 bases. As DNA, the CDR3 is TGCGCCAGCAGCCCAAGTGGACTAGCGGGGGGCCGTTCTAGCACAGATACGCAGTATTTT. It specifies CASSPSGLAGGRSSTDTQYF.